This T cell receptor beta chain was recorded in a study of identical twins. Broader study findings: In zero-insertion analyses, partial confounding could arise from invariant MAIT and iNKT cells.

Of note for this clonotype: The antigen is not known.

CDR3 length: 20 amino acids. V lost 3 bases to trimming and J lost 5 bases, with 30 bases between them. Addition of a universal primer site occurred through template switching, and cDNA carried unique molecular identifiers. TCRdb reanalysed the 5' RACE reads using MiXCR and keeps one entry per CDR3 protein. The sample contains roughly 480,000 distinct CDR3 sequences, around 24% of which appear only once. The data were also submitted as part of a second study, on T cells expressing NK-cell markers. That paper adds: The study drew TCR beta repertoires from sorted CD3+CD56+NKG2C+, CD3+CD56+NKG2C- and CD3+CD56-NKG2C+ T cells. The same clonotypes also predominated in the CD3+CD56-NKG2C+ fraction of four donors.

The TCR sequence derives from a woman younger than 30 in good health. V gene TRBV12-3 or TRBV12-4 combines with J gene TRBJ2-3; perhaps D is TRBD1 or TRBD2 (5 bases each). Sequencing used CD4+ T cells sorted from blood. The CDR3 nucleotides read TGTGCCAGCAGTTTTAAAAGAGTGGGAGTAAGGGGCCCCGGGGAAGATACGCAGTATTTT. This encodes CASSFKRVGVRGPGEDTQYF.